This T cell receptor beta chain came from a study of CD8 T cells in ankylosing spondylitis. Regarding the study as a whole: The disease-linked clones had a CD8+ phenotype and low blood frequencies. In synovial fluid and blood from reactive arthritis, some motif variants were previously reported. Clones linked to disease were reported to show significant enrichment in matched ankylosing spondylitis synovial fluid. Characteristic of ankylosing spondylitis blood, it appeared, was a TCR beta motif comprising about eight highly homologous variants.

The germline V gene has CDR1 DFQATT and CDR2 SNEGSKA (reference sequence). CDR3 length: 15 residues. V lost 3 bases to trimming and J lost 5 bases; unmatched junction nucleotides: 7. Turning to this clonotype: The antigen is not known.

Quantitative molecular-barcoded 5'-RACE generated the TCR beta libraries. A single record per CDR3 protein comes from TCRdb applying MiXCR to the 5' RACE reads. The profile covers some 840,000 distinct CDR3 sequences, with 12% appearing a single time and roughly 0.51% taken by the ten largest. The rearrangement joins TRBV20-1 to TRBJ2-2, with 9 bases lining up with TRBD2. The sample consisted of blood, either unsorted or a sorted T cell fraction (not recorded which). The receptor was derived from a male donor with ankylosing spondylitis. The CDR3 DNA reads TGCAGTGCTAGGGGGACTAGCCTAAGTACCGGGGAGCTGTTTTTT. Its protein is CSARGTSLSTGELFF.